This TCR beta chain was captured in a study of OX40 agonist ivuxolimab in advanced cancers. Only in-frame clones appear in the TCRdb table, and some are missing; sequencing was by immunoSEQ multiplex PCR. Of roughly 80,000 clones listed, nearly 85% are singletons. This CDR3 is built from 15 residues. Per the germline V gene, CDR1 is MNHNY and CDR2 is SVGAGI (reference sequence). The V and J ends lost 6 bases and 5 bases respectively, with 19 bases between them. This clonotype was obtained from an adult with an advanced solid tumor such as melanoma, head and neck, liver or kidney cancer. This material consisted of CD4+ or CD8+ T cells sorted from blood, taken in a trial of the OX40 agonist ivuxolimab. The chain links TRBV6-6 to TRBJ2-5, with D perhaps TRBD1 (6 bases). CDR3 in DNA: TGTGCCAGCAGGCCACTCCCACAGGGACGGGAGACCCAGTACTTC. Translation: CASRPLPQGRETQYF.